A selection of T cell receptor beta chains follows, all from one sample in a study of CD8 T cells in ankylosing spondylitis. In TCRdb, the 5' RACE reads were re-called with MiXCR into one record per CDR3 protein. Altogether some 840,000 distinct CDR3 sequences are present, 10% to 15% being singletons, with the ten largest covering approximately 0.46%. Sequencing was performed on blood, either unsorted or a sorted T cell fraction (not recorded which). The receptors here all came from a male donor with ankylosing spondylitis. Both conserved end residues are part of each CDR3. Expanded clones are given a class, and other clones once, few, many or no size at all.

CATRSGTGRTHSDEQYF,TRBJ2-7,TRBV6-2/TRBV6-3,.
CASSPRGEGYGYTF,TRBJ1-2,TRBV5-6,few
CASSQISADTTYEQYF,TRBJ2-7,TRBV4-2,few
CASSEGAASYEQYF,TRBJ2-7,TRBV9,few
CASSLGQGANNEQFF,TRBJ2-1,TRBV5-1,many
CASRETGNTQYF,TRBJ2-3,TRBV5-1,.
CASSGLANGGELFF,TRBJ2-2,TRBV6-1,.
CASRFRAMDEKLFF,TRBJ1-4,TRBV7-8,.
CAIKYRGTSDGYTF,TRBJ1-2,TRBV10-3,few
CASSRDSLNYEQYF,TRBJ2-7,TRBV3-1,few
CSARTGPNQPQHF,TRBJ1-5,TRBV20-1,many
CASSMGTMSTDTQYF,TRBJ2-3,TRBV5-4,.
CAWGAGTVGTQETQYF,TRBJ2-5,TRBV30,.
CASSSTGGYEQFF,TRBJ2-1,TRBV7-6,many
CASSLALDGGEQFF,TRBJ2-1,TRBV7-2,many
CASSESGRDYGYTF,TRBJ1-2,TRBV10-1,.
CSAREATNYGYTF,TRBJ1-2,TRBV20-1,many
CASSTRDTYGYTF,TRBJ1-2,TRBV27,few